Below, 25 T cell receptor beta chains from the same sample are listed, as sequenced in a study of blood T cell repertoires in COVID-19. The table came from immunoSEQ multiplex PCR; TCRdb's copy has only in-frame clones and leaves some out. The table shows 50,000 to 65,000 clones, with 82% occurring only once. Sequenced input: peripheral blood. Every receptor here comes from a woman aged 55-69 years with acute or convalescent COVID-19.

The sample holds a few counts of this clone. V is TRBV6-4 and J is TRBJ2-1; no firm D call. Trimming shortened V by 0 bases and J by 2 bases, and 8 bases separated the two germline ends. The CDR3 length is 15 residues. Per germline, CDR1 MRHNA and CDR2 SNTAGT. CDR3 amino acids: CASSDSRGPYNEQFF. The CDR3 DNA reads as TGTGCCAGCAGTGACTCACGCGGCCCCTACAATGAGCAGTTCTTC.

The genes are TRBV7-3 and TRBJ2-3; D remains unclear. CDR1 and CDR2 from the germline V gene are SGHTA and FQGTGA. Trimming shortened V by 5 bases and J by 0 bases, and 9 bases separated the two germline ends. The CDR3 is made up of 14 amino acids. The CDR3 protein is CASSLSTSTDTQYF. For the CDR3, the DNA is TGTGCCAGCAGCCTTTCGACTAGCACAGATACGCAGTATTTT.

The chain combines TRBV7-9 with TRBJ1-5, with D perhaps matching TRBD1 (5 bases). V lost 4 bases to trimming and J lost 0 bases, with 13 bases between them. From germline, CDR1 is SEHNR and CDR2 FQNEAQ (reference sequence). The CDR3 covers 16 residues. CDR3 nucleotides: TGTGCCAGCAGCTCCACCGGGGGGGGTAGCAATCAGCCCCAGCATTTT. Translating it yields CASSSTGGGSNQPQHF.

CDR3 nucleotides: TGTGCCTGGGCCCCCCGGACTTTCAATTCACCCCTCCACTTT. Translated, it gives CAWAPRTFNSPLHF. This chain links TRBV30 with TRBJ1-6; D not certain. This CDR3 has 14 amino acids. In germline, CDR1 is GTSNPN, CDR2 SVGIG (reference sequence). V lost 5 bases and J 7 bases, leaving 15 bases between the germline ends.

The chain employs TRBV5-4 and TRBJ1-2; D might be TRBD1 (5 bases). The CDR3 consists of 15 residues. CDR1 and CDR2 (germline): SGHNT, YYREEE (reference sequence). V gave up 0 bases and J gave up 1 base, with 10 bases separating them. The CDR3 region has the DNA TGTGCCAGCAGCTTGGTGGACACGATTAACTATGGCTACACCTTC. Translating it yields CASSLVDTINYGYTF. Full variable domain (missing parts from reference TRBV5-4 and TRBJ1-2): ETGVTQSPTHLIKTRGQQVTLRCSSQSGHNTVSWYQQALGQGPQFIFQYYREEENGRGNFPPRFSGLQFPNYSSELNVNALELDDSALYLCASSLVDTINYGYTFGSGTRLTVV.

CDR3 in amino acids: CASSLVSGYTF. CDR3 nucleotide sequence: TGTGCCAGCAGCTTGGTCAGTGGCTACACCTTC. V gene TRBV7-9 combines with J gene TRBJ1-2; D call uncertain. This CDR3 is 11 amino acids long. Germline V gives CDR1 SEHNR, CDR2 FQNEAQ (reference sequence). V lost 3 bases and J lost 7, with 6 bases in between.

The rearrangement uses TRBV12-3 or TRBV12-4 and TRBJ1-5, with D possibly matching TRBD1 (6 bases). Between the trimmed V and J ends, which lost 5 bases and 4 bases, there was a span of 9 bases. The CDR3 is made up of 13 amino acids. This CDR3 reads CASSPRGNQPQHF. CDR3 sequence (DNA): TGTGCCAGCAGTCCTAGGGGGAATCAGCCCCAGCATTTT.

This clone appeared a few times. This chain connects TRBV3-1 (or the pseudogene TRBV3-2) to TRBJ2-1; TRBD2 aligns across 9 bases. Germline-derived CDR1 and CDR2 are LGHDT and YNNKEL (reference sequence). The CDR3 is 21 residues long. Losses at the gene ends were 2 bases for V and 3 bases for J; bases not matched to a gene: 20. In DNA, the CDR3 is TGTGCCAGCAGCCAACTGCGGGGGGGCGGATTTAGGGAATTAGGCTACAATGAGCAGTTCTTC. This encodes CASSQLRGGGFRELGYNEQFF.

The CDR3 is CASSWTGYSNQPQHF. The CDR3 DNA is TGTGCCAGTAGTTGGACAGGCTATAGCAATCAGCCCCAGCATTTT. V is TRBV19 and J is TRBJ1-5, with TRBD1 matching 7 bases. There are 15 residues in the CDR3. Germline assignment: CDR1 LNHDA and CDR2 SQIVND (reference sequence). V gave up 5 bases and J gave up 0 bases; unmatched junction bases: 4.

The J gene is TRBJ1-1, the V gene TRBV5-1; 9 nucleotides line up with TRBD1. The germline V gene encodes CDR1 SGHRS and CDR2 YFSETQ. CDR3 length: 16 amino acids. The V segment lost 2 bases and the J segment 0 bases; nucleotides outside the gene matches: 5. The CDR3 here is CASSFETGGMNTEAFF. The CDR3 region has the DNA TGCGCCAGCAGCTTCGAAACAGGGGGCATGAACACTGAAGCTTTCTTT.

The chain carries TRBV15 and TRBJ1-5; D not certain. Trimming shortened V by 6 bases and J by 5 bases, and 17 bases separated the two germline ends. CDR1 and CDR2 (germline): LNHNV, YYDKDF (reference sequence). The CDR3 is made up of 15 amino acids. The chain's CDR3 is CATSLSRGMDQPQHF. Here the CDR3 DNA reads TGTGCCACCAGTCTCAGCAGAGGGATGGATCAGCCCCAGCATTTT. The full variable domain, with the rest looked up from reference TRBV15 and TRBJ1-5, is DAMVIQNPRYQVTQFGKPVTLSCSQTLNHNVMYWYQQKSSQAPKLLFHYYDKDFNNEADTPDNFQSRRPNTSFCFLDIRSPGLGDTAMYLCATSLSRGMDQPQHFGDGTRLSIL.

This clone was found a few times. V and J are TRBV5-8 and TRBJ2-2; D is uncertain. This CDR3 contains 13 residues. Germline CDR1 is SGHTS and CDR2 is YDEGEE. Trimming pared 7 bases from V and 7 bases from J, leaving 14 bases between. CDR3: CASVPAFGGELFF. The CDR3 coding sequence is TGTGCCAGCGTACCAGCGTTCGGCGGGGAGCTGTTTTTT.

J is TRBJ2-3 and V is TRBV3-1 (or the pseudogene TRBV3-2); a possible D gene is TRBD1 (6 bases). The ends were cut back, 0 bases at V and 4 bases at J, with 11 bases in the middle. This CDR3 comprises 15 residues. Germline CDR1 and CDR2: LGHDT and YNNKEL (reference sequence). The chain's CDR3 is CASSQETEGADTQYF. CDR3 bases: TGTGCCAGCAGCCAAGAGACAGAGGGGGCAGATACGCAGTATTTT.

The V call is TRBV5-1, the J call TRBJ2-7, with D maybe TRBD1 (5 bases). The CDR3 sequence is 13 residues long. CDR1 SGHRS and CDR2 YFSETQ come from the germline V gene. The V end lost 2 bases, the J end lost 5 bases, and 11 bases lay between the germline ends. CDR3 loop: CASSLARVDEQYF. The DNA of the CDR3 is TGCGCCAGCAGCTTAGCCAGGGTGGACGAGCAGTACTTC.

This clone was seen a single time. The chain recombines TRBV7-8 with TRBJ2-7, with 7 bases aligning to TRBD1. Trimming cost V 0 bases and J 2 bases; bases outside gene matches: 1. The length of the CDR3 is 14 residues. The germline V gene has CDR1 SGHVS and CDR2 FQNEAQ. The CDR3 reads CASSLAGQTYEQYF. The CDR3 DNA reads as TGTGCCAGCAGCTTAGCGGGACAGACCTACGAGCAGTACTTC.

This rearrangement joins TRBV5-1 to TRBJ2-5, with 8 bases fitting TRBD2. The CDR3 runs to 13 residues. Germline V gene sequence: CDR1 SGHRS, CDR2 YFSETQ. The trim removed 4 bases at V and 6 bases at J, leaving 5 bases unmatched. The DNA of the CDR3 is TGCGCCAGCAGCGGGGGGACTAGTCAGACCCAGTACTTC. Protein sequence: CASSGGTSQTQYF.

The rearrangement uses TRBV7-9 and TRBJ2-2; the match to TRBD1 covers 7 bases. V gave up 5 bases and J gave up 2 bases; unmatched junction bases: 5. This CDR3 region has 15 residues. Germline CDR1 SEHNR, CDR2 FQNEAQ (reference sequence). As DNA, the CDR3 is TGTGCCAGCAGCGAGAGACAGGGAAACACCGGGGAGCTGTTTTTT. It translates to CASSERQGNTGELFF.

This sequence joins TRBV6-5 and TRBJ1-1; maybe TRBD1 (6 bases). With 10 bases removed from V and 1 base from J, the gap between germline ends came to 13 bases. The CDR3 contains 13 residues. The germline gives CDR1 MNHEY, CDR2 SVGAGI. The CDR3 nucleotides are TGTGCCACCCAACAGGGAACGAACACTGAAGCTTTCTTT. Its translation is CATQQGTNTEAFF.

In its sample, this clone was seen a few times. This chain uses TRBV6-5 with TRBJ2-4; the D is unclear. Trimming removed 5 bases at V and 6 bases at J, with 14 bases between. The CDR3 totals 14 residues. Per the germline V gene, CDR1 is MNHEY and CDR2 is SVGAGI. CDR3 sequence reads: CASSPPVPRNIQYF. Written as DNA, the CDR3 is TGTGCCAGCAGTCCCCCGGTTCCTCGAAACATTCAGTACTTC.

V usage is TRBV23-1 and J usage is TRBJ1-6; D may be TRBD1 (5 bases). TRBV23-1 is filed as an ORF, its function uncertain. V was pared by 6 bases and J by 0 bases, with 21 bases between. The CDR3 runs 19 residues. The CDR3 reads CASSPMGPSSSSYNSPLHF. CDR3 in DNA: TGCGCCAGCAGCCCGATGGGGCCGAGCTCGAGCTCCTATAATTCACCCCTCCACTTT.

This clone occurred a few times. V gene TRBV11-2 combines with J gene TRBJ1-4, with D possibly matching TRBD1 (5 bases). The V gene lost 5 bases and the J gene lost 7 bases, with 14 bases spanning the gap. This CDR3 has 14 residues. Germline values: CDR1 SGHAT, CDR2 FQNNGV. The CDR3 sequence: CASSPQGFGEKLFF. CDR3 nucleotide sequence: TGTGCCAGCAGCCCTCAGGGTTTTGGTGAAAAACTGTTTTTT.

This clone was recorded a few times. CDR3 bases: TGTGCCAGTCGAGGTTTAAAGAACACTGAAGCTTTCTTT. It encodes CASRGLKNTEAFF. The V and J genes are TRBV19 and TRBJ1-1; D remains unclear. Deletions cut 8 bases from V and 1 base from J, with 11 bases between. The CDR3 is 13 residues long. Germline V lookup: CDR1 LNHDA, CDR2 SQIVND (reference sequence).

The rearrangement links TRBV4-2 to TRBJ2-7; a weak D match, TRBD1 (6 bases). Trimming left V 5 bases short and J 7 bases short, with 21 bases between. Germline V gene data show CDR1 as LGHNA and CDR2 as YNFKEQ. The CDR3 loop spans 15 amino acids. The CDR3 spells CASSSRDTPRREQYF. The CDR3 DNA follows: TGTGCCAGCAGCTCCCGGGACACCCCAAGGAGGGAGCAGTACTTC.

The rearrangement links TRBV5-1 to TRBJ1-4; the D is unclear. V gave up 1 base and J gave up 5 bases, with 9 bases separating them. CDR1 is SGHRS, CDR2 YFSETQ, per germline. This CDR3 comprises 14 residues. For the CDR3, the DNA is TGCGCCAGCAGCTTGACTGGGGAGAATGAAAAACTGTTTTTT. Its translation: CASSLTGENEKLFF. The full variable domain, with the rest looked up from reference TRBV5-1 and TRBJ1-4, is KAGVTQTPRYLIKTRGQQVTLSCSPISGHRSVSWYQQTPGQGLQFLFEYFSETQRNKGNFPGRFSGRQFSNSRSEMNVSTLELGDSALYLCASSLTGENEKLFFGSGTQLSVL.

The chain links TRBV24-1 to TRBJ2-3, with 7 bases matching TRBD1. The CDR3 contains 15 residues. Trimming at V came to 9 bases and at J to 4 bases, leaving 12 bases not matched to a gene. Per germline, CDR1 KGHDR and CDR2 SFDVKD. Here the CDR3 reads CATSPSQGSADTQYF. CDR3 in DNA: TGTGCCACCTCACCCTCACAGGGGAGCGCAGATACGCAGTATTTT.